Below are 22 T cell receptor beta chains sequenced from a single sample in a study of T cell responses to AZD1222 COVID-19 vaccine. The method was immunoSEQ multiplex PCR; TCRdb's version includes in-frame clones alone and lacks a portion of them. The table has some 90,000 clones, 88% seen once. The sample in question was peripheral blood, obtained on day 0 of AZD1222 vaccination. The source of these receptors is an adult in good health.

The V gene is TRBV29-1, the J gene TRBJ1-5, with 9 bases fitting TRBD1. The CDR3 extends over 14 amino acids. Germline lookup yields CDR1 SQVTM and CDR2 ANQGSEA. Losses at the gene ends were 6 bases for V and 5 bases for J; bases not matched to a gene: 8. CDR3 in amino acids: CSVGTGNIDQPQHF. The CDR3 coding sequence is TGCAGCGTGGGGACAGGGAATATCGATCAGCCCCAGCATTTT.

V and J are TRBV30 and TRBJ1-6, with 8 bases identical to TRBD1. With V trimmed by 3 bases and J by 0 bases, 10 bases remained unmatched. There are 18 residues in the CDR3. CDR1 and CDR2 (germline): GTSNPN, SVGIG (reference sequence). The CDR3 spells CAWRGLDRGGSYNSPLHF. Written as DNA, the CDR3 is TGTGCCTGGAGGGGTCTTGACAGGGGAGGCTCCTATAATTCACCCCTCCACTTT.

The table lists this clone with a count of one. This rearrangement joins TRBV9 to TRBJ1-3; TRBD1 agrees at 7 bases. With 0 bases clipped from V and 7 bases from J, the junction kept 4 bases outside the gene matches. Germline CDR1 is SGDLS and CDR2 is YYNGEE. The CDR3 has 14 amino acids. CDR3 region: CASSVANRGNTIYF. CDR3 sequence (DNA): TGTGCCAGCAGCGTAGCTAACAGGGGTAACACCATATATTTT.

By share of the sample, this clone is medium-sized. The V and J genes are TRBV4-3 and TRBJ2-7; 9 bases agree with TRBD1. The CDR3 length is 14 residues. V was pared by 4 bases and J by 4 bases, with 5 bases of the junction left unmatched. Germline V lookup: CDR1 LGHNA, CDR2 YSLEER. The CDR3 reads CASSRGQGRYEQYF. The DNA for the CDR3 is TGCGCCAGCAGCCGCGGACAGGGGAGATACGAGCAGTACTTC.

The chain is built from TRBV3-1 (or the pseudogene TRBV3-2) and TRBJ2-1; 13 positions agree with TRBD2. The CDR3 has 15 amino acids. After removal of 4 bases from V and 5 bases from J, the junction contained 2 bases not matched to a gene. Germline CDR1 and CDR2: LGHDT and YNNKEL (reference sequence). The CDR3 coding sequence is TGTGCCAGCAGCCTAACTAGCGGGGGGGACAATGAGCAGTTCTTC. Residues: CASSLTSGGDNEQFF.

The chain recombines TRBV2 with TRBJ1-4; D possibly corresponds to TRBD1 (5 bases). CDR1 SNHLY and CDR2 FYNNEI come from the germline V gene. With 5 bases removed from V and 0 bases from J, the gap between germline ends came to 10 bases. This CDR3 region has 15 residues. CDR3 in DNA: TGTGCCAGCAGTAACCCAGGGACAACTAATGAAAAACTGTTTTTT. Amino acids: CASSNPGTTNEKLFF.

This clone was observed once. The chain employs TRBV7-2 and TRBJ2-3, with D unclear. The V and J ends lost 0 bases and 2 bases respectively, with 3 bases between them. The CDR3 runs 13 residues. Germline V gives CDR1 SGHTA, CDR2 FQGNSA. The CDR3: CASSLAFTDTQYF. The CDR3 DNA reads as TGTGCCAGCAGCTTAGCCTTCACAGATACGCAGTATTTT. Variable domain in full (rest from reference TRBV7-2 and TRBJ2-3): GAGVSQSPSNKVTEKGKDVELRCDPISGHTALYWYRQSLGQGLEFLIYFQGNSAPDKSGLPSDRFSAERTGGSVSTLTIQRTQQEDSAVYLCASSLAFTDTQYFGPGTRLTVL.

This rearrangement joins TRBV24-1 to TRBJ1-4; 8 positions agree with TRBD1. Germline trimming cut 9 bases from V and 8 bases from J; bases unmatched to any gene: 16. CDR3 length: 16 residues. Germline V gives CDR1 KGHDR, CDR2 SFDVKD. The CDR3 spells CATPGQGPPSGEKLFF. For the CDR3, the DNA is TGTGCCACCCCAGGACAGGGTCCTCCTTCGGGGGAAAAACTGTTTTTT.

This chain connects TRBV6-4 to TRBJ1-1; tentatively, D is TRBD1 (6 bases). Germline lookup yields CDR1 MRHNA and CDR2 SNTAGT. The CDR3 length is 15 residues. V was cut by 4 bases and J by 1 base, with 13 bases left in between. The CDR3 DNA is TGTGCCAGCAGTGCCACGACAGGAGGGAACACTGAAGCTTTCTTT. Translating gives CASSATTGGNTEAFF.

This clone was recorded a few times. The V and J genes are TRBV10-2 and TRBJ2-7; D remains unclear. CDR3 length equals 14 residues. Germline V gene sequence: CDR1 WSHSY, CDR2 SAAADI. V shed 4 bases and J shed 7 bases, with 17 bases lying between them. The CDR3: CASSASKEPREQYF. CDR3 coding DNA: TGCGCCAGCAGTGCCTCCAAGGAGCCCCGGGAGCAGTACTTC.

The V and J genes are TRBV6-5 and TRBJ1-2; 7 bases agree with TRBD1. This CDR3 is built from 14 residues. Trimming took 6 bases from V and 2 from J; bases not matched to a gene: 6. Germline V lookup: CDR1 MNHEY, CDR2 SVGAGI. CDR3 DNA sequence: TGTGCCAGCAGGTGGGGACAGCAAAACTATGGCTACACCTTC. This sequence encodes CASRWGQQNYGYTF.

This sequence joins TRBV5-5 and TRBJ1-5; TRBD1 is a possible D gene (6 bases). The CDR3 length is 16 residues. The germline gives CDR1 SGHKS, CDR2 YYEKEE (reference sequence). Trimming pared 0 bases from V and 3 bases from J, leaving 13 bases between. Written as DNA, the CDR3 is TGTGCCAGCAGCTTGGTTGGGGGGGCCTCCAATCAGCCCCAGCATTTT. Residues: CASSLVGGASNQPQHF.

V is TRBV5-6 and J is TRBJ1-1, with D unclear. Germline V CDR1 and CDR2: SGHDT, YYEEEE. V gave up 3 bases and J gave up 1 base, with 4 bases separating them. The CDR3 contains 12 residues. The CDR3 sequence: CASSYPNTEAFF. In DNA form, the CDR3 reads TGTGCCAGCAGCTACCCGAACACTGAAGCTTTCTTT. The variable domain in full, completed from reference TRBV5-6 and TRBJ1-1, reads DAGVTQSPTHLIKTRGQQVTLRCSPKSGHDTVSWYQQALGQGPQFIFQYYEEEERQRGNFPDRFSGHQFPNYSSELNVNALLLGDSALYLCASSYPNTEAFFGQGTRLTVV.

The V call is TRBV19, the J call TRBJ1-2; the match to TRBD1 covers 9 bases. The germline V gene has CDR1 LNHDA and CDR2 SQIVND (reference sequence). The CDR3 covers 14 residues. Unmatched junction bases numbered 4, after V lost 6 bases and J lost 2 bases. The DNA of the CDR3 is TGTGCCAGTAGACCCGGGACAGGGAACTATGGCTACACCTTC. It specifies CASRPGTGNYGYTF. Variable domain in full (rest from reference TRBV19 and TRBJ1-2): DGGITQSPKYLFRKEGQNVTLSCEQNLNHDAMYWYRQDPGQGLRLIYYSQIVNDFQKGDIAEGYSVSREKKESFPLTVTSAQKNPTAFYLCASRPGTGNYGYTFGSGTRLTVV.

The chain is built from TRBV27 and TRBJ1-2, with 8 bases lining up with TRBD1. CDR3 length equals 15 residues. J was trimmed by 5 bases and V by 6 bases; bases with no gene match: 11. CDR1 and CDR2 (germline): MNHEY, SMNVEV (reference sequence). The CDR3 sequence is CASRFILNRGYGYTF. The CDR3 DNA is TGTGCCAGCAGATTTATCTTAAACAGGGGGTATGGCTACACCTTC.

The V gene is TRBV5-1, the J gene TRBJ1-2, with D unresolved. The CDR3 extends over 14 amino acids. The germline V and J ends were trimmed by 4 bases and 2 bases, with 12 bases remaining between them. Germline CDR1 and CDR2: SGHRS and YFSETQ. Written as DNA, the CDR3 is TGCGCCAGCAGCCCGCGGACGGGAAACTATGGCTACACCTTC. This codes for CASSPRTGNYGYTF.

This rearrangement joins TRBV25-1 to TRBJ2-2, with D possibly being TRBD2 (5 bases). CDR1 is MGHDK, CDR2 SYGVNS, per germline. This CDR3 is 16 amino acids long. The ends were cut back, 6 bases at V and 8 bases at J, with 22 bases in the middle. The CDR3 loop reads CASSPVTGVFTGELFF. The DNA of the CDR3 is TGTGCCAGCAGCCCAGTTACCGGGGTTTTTACGGGGGAGCTGTTTTTT.

This chain joins TRBV5-1 and TRBJ2-6, with 10 bases that match TRBD1. In germline, CDR1 is SGHRS, CDR2 YFSETQ. The CDR3 runs 18 residues. Trimming at V came to 0 bases and at J to 1 base, leaving 4 bases not matched to a gene. CDR3 coding DNA: TGCGCCAGCAGCTTGGCGGGACAGGGGTTATCTGGGGCCAACGTCCTGACTTTC. Encoded protein: CASSLAGQGLSGANVLTF.

The sample holds a few counts of this clone. The genes are TRBV2 and TRBJ2-5, with 8 bases fitting TRBD1. The length of the CDR3 is 14 residues. V was clipped by 7 bases and J by 3 bases; unmatched bases: 7. Germline lookup yields CDR1 SNHLY and CDR2 FYNNEI. The CDR3 spells CASTKQGVKETQYF. CDR3 nucleotides: TGTGCCAGCACTAAACAGGGGGTAAAAGAGACCCAGTACTTC.

J is TRBJ2-7 and V is TRBV6-1, with 9 positions matching TRBD1. The CDR3 runs to 16 residues. Trimming cost V 3 bases and J 7 bases; bases outside gene matches: 13. From germline, CDR1 is MNHNS and CDR2 SASEGT. CDR3 sequence (DNA): TGTGCCAGCAGTGACCTCAAACAGGGGGCGCTGGGGGAGCAGTACTTC. This encodes CASSDLKQGALGEQYF.

The chain recombines TRBV9 with TRBJ2-5; D assignment may be TRBD1 or TRBD2 (5 bases each). The CDR3 loop spans 14 amino acids. The ends were cut back, 1 base at V and 4 bases at J, with 11 bases in the middle. Germline lookup yields CDR1 SGDLS and CDR2 YYNGEE. The CDR3: CASSVRGVGETQYF. The CDR3 coding sequence is TGTGCCAGCAGCGTACGAGGGGTGGGAGAGACCCAGTACTTC.

The genes are TRBV2 and TRBJ2-7; D is possibly TRBD1 (6 bases). The V and J ends lost 8 bases and 2 bases respectively, with 13 bases between them. The CDR3 totals 13 residues. CDR1 is SNHLY, CDR2 FYNNEI, per germline. The CDR3 spells CASLGTPTYEQYF. For the CDR3, the DNA is TGTGCCAGCCTTGGGACACCGACCTACGAGCAGTACTTC.